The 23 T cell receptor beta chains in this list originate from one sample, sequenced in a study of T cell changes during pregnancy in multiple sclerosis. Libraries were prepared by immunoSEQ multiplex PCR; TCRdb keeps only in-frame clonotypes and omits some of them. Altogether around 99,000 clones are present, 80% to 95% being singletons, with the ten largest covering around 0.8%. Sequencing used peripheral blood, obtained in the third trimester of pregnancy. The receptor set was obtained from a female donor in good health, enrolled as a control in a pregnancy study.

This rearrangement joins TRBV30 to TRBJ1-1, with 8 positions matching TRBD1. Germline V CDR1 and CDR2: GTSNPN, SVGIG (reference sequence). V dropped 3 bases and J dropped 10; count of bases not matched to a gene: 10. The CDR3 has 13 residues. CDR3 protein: CAWRPTGTGVAFF. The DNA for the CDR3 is TGTGCCTGGAGACCCACCGGGACAGGTGTAGCTTTCTTT.

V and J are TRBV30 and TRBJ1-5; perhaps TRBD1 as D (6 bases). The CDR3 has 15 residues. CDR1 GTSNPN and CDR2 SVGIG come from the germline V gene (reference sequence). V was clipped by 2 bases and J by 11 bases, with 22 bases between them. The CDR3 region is CAWSSTGSIFGAQHF. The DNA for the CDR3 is TGTGCCTGGAGTTCTACAGGGTCAATCTTCGGGGCCCAGCATTTT.

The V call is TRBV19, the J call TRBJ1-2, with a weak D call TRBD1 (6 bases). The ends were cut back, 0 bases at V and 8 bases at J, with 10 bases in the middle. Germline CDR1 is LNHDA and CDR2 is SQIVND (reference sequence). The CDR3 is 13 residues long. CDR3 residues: CASSIDRGGGYTF. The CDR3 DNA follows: TGTGCCAGTAGTATAGACAGGGGTGGAGGCTACACCTTC.

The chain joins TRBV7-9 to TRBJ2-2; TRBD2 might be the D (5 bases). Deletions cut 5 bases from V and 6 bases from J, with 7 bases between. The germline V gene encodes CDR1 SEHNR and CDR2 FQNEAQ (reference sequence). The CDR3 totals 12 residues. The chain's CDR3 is CASSPRAGELFF. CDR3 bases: TGTGCCAGCAGCCCGAGGGCCGGGGAGCTGTTTTTT. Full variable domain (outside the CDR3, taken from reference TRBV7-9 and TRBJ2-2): DTGVSQNPRHKITKRGQNVTFRCDPISEHNRLYWYRQTLGQGPEFLTYFQNEAQLEKSRLLSDRFSAERPKGSFSTLEIQRTEQGDSAMYLCASSPRAGELFFGEGSRLTVL.

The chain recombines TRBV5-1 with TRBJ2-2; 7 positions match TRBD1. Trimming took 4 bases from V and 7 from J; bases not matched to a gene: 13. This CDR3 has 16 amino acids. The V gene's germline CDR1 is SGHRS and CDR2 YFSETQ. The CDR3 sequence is CASSARTGGSGGELFF. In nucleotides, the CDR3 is TGCGCCAGCAGCGCTCGGACAGGAGGATCGGGCGGGGAGCTGTTTTTT.

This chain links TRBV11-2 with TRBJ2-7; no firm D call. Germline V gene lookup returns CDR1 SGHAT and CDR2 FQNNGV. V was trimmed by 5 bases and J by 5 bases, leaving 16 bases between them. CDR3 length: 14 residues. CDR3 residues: CASSRVYGSDEQYF. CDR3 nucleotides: TGTGCCAGCAGCCGGGTGTATGGATCGGACGAGCAGTACTTC.

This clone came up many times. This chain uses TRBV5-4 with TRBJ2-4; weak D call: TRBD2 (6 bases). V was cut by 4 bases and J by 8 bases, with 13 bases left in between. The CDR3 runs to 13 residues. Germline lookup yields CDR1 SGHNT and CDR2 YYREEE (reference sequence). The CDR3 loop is CASSTGGMDIQYF. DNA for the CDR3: TGTGCCAGCAGCACTGGGGGGATGGACATTCAGTACTTC. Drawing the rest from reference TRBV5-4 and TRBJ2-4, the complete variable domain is ETGVTQSPTHLIKTRGQQVTLRCSSQSGHNTVSWYQQALGQGPQFIFQYYREEENGRGNFPPRFSGLQFPNYSSELNVNALELDDSALYLCASSTGGMDIQYFGAGTRLSVL.

CDR3 residues: CASSLGAGLIDMNTEAFF. Written as DNA, the CDR3 is TGCGCCAGCAGCTTGGGGGCAGGACTAATTGACATGAACACTGAAGCTTTCTTT. The V and J genes are TRBV5-1 and TRBJ1-1; D is unclear. The CDR3 contains 18 residues. Germline V gene sequence: CDR1 SGHRS, CDR2 YFSETQ. With 0 bases removed from V and 0 bases from J, the gap between germline ends came to 18 bases.

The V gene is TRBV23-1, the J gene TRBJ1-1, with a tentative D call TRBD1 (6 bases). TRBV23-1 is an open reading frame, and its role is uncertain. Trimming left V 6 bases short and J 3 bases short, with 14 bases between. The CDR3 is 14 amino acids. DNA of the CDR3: TGCGCCAGCAGACTGAGGGGGTATTACACTGAAGCTTTCTTT. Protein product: CASRLRGYYTEAFF.

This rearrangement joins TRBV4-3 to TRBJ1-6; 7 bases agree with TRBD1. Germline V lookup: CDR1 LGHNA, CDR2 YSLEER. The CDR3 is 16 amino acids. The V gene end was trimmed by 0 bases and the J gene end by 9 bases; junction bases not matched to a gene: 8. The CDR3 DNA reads TGCGCCAGCAGCCAAGATCGAGGAGGGGGCAGTTCACCCCTCCACTTT. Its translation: CASSQDRGGGSSPLHF.

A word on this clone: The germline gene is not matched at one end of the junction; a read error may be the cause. The DNA of the CDR3 is TGTGCTAGCAGCCGGGGACAGGGCTCTGAAGCTTTCTTT. Amino acid sequence: CASSRGQGSEAFF. The chain uses TRBV7-7 and TRBJ1-1, with 9 bases matching TRBD1. This CDR3 contains 13 residues. Germline-derived CDR1 and CDR2 are SSHAT and FNYEAQ (reference sequence).

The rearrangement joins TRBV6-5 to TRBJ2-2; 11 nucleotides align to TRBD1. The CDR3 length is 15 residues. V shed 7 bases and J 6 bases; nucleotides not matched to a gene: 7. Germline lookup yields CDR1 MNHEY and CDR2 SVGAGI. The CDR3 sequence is CASTLGQGGPGELFF. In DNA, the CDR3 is TGTGCCAGCACCTTGGGACAGGGGGGTCCCGGGGAGCTGTTTTTT.

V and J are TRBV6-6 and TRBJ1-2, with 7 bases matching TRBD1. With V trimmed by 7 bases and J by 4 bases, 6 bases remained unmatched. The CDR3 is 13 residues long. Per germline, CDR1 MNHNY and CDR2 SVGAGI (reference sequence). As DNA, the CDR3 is TGTGCCAGCAACCCGGGACAGACCTATGGCTACACCTTC. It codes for CASNPGQTYGYTF.

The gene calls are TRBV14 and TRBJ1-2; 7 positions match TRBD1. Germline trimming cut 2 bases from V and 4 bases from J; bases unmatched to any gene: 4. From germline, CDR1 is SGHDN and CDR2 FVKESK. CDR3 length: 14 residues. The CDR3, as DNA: TGTGCCAGCAGCCAAAATTACAGGGGCTATGGCTACACCTTC. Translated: CASSQNYRGYGYTF.

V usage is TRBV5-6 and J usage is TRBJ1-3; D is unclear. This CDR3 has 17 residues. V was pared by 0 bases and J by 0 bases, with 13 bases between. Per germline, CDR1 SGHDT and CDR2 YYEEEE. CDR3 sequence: CASSLEAGLFSGNTIYF. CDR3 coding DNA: TGTGCCAGCAGCTTGGAGGCAGGACTCTTCTCTGGAAACACCATATATTTT.

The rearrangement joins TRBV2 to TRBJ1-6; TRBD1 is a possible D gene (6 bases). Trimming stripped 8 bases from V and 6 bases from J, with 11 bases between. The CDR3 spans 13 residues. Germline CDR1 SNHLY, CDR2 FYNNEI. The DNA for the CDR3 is TGTGCCAGCGGGGAGGGGGGTAATTCACCCCTCCACTTT. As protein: CASGEGGNSPLHF.

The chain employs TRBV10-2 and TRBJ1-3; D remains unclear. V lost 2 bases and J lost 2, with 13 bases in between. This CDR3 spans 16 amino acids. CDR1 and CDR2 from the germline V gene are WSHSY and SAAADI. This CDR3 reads CASSENFGETGNTIYF. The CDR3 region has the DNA TGCGCCAGCAGTGAGAATTTCGGGGAAACTGGAAACACCATATATTTT.

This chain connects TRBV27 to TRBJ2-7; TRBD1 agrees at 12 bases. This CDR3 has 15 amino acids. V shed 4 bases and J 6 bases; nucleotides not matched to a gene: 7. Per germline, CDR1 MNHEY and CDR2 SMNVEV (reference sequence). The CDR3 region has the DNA TGTGCCAGCAGTTCTTATAGGGACAGGGGGCCCGAGCAGTACTTC. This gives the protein CASSSYRDRGPEQYF.

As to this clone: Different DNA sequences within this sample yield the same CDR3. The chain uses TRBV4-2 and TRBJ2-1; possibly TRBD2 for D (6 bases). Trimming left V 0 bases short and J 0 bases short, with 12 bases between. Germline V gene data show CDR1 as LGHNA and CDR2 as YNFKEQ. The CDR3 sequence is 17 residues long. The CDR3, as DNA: TGTGCCAGCAGCCAAGAAAGGGCGGGGCACTCCTACAATGAGCAGTTCTTC. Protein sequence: CASSQERAGHSYNEQFF.

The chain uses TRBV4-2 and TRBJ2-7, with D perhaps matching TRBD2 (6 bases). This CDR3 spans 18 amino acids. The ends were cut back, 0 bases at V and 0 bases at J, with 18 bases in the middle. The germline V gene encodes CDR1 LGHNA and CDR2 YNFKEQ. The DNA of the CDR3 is TGTGCCAGCAGCCAAGAGGAGGGAGGCGGGGTACCCTCCTACGAGCAGTACTTC. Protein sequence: CASSQEEGGGVPSYEQYF.

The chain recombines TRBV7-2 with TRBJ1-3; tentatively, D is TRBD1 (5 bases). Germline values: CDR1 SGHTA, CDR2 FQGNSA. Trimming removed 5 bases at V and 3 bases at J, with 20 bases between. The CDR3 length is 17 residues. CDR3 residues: CASSPYAGGNNGNTIYF. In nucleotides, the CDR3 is TGTGCCAGCAGCCCATACGCGGGGGGGAATAATGGAAACACCATATATTTT.

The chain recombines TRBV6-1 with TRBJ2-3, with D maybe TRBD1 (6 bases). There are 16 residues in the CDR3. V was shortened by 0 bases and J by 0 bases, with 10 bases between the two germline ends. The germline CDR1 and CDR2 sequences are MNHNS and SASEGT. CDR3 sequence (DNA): TGTGCCAGCAGTGAAGCCGGGACACCAAGCACAGATACGCAGTATTTT. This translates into CASSEAGTPSTDTQYF.

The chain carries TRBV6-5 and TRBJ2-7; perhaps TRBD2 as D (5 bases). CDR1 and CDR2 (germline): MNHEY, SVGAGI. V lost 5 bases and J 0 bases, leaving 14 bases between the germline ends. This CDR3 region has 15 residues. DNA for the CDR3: TGTGCCAGCAGTGCCCGGACTGGCAGCTCCTACGAGCAGTACTTC. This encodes CASSARTGSSYEQYF.